This TCR beta chain was sequenced during a study of blood T cell repertoires in COVID-19. TCRdb keeps only in-frame clones here, not all; method: immunoSEQ multiplex PCR. Altogether 150,000 to 180,000 clones are present, about 80% being singletons, with the ten largest covering 25% to 35%. The germline V gene encodes CDR1 SNHLY and CDR2 FYNNEI. CDR3 length equals 15 residues. Germline trimming cut 6 bases from V and 0 bases from J; bases unmatched to any gene: 6. This rearrangement joins TRBV2 to TRBJ1-1; TRBD1 agrees at 8 bases. This clonotype was obtained from a woman between 55 and 75 years old with acute or convalescent COVID-19. Sequenced material: peripheral blood. In DNA, the CDR3 is TGTGCCAGCAGCCGGACAGGGTTGATGAACACTGAAGCTTTCTTT. Protein: CASSRTGLMNTEAFF.